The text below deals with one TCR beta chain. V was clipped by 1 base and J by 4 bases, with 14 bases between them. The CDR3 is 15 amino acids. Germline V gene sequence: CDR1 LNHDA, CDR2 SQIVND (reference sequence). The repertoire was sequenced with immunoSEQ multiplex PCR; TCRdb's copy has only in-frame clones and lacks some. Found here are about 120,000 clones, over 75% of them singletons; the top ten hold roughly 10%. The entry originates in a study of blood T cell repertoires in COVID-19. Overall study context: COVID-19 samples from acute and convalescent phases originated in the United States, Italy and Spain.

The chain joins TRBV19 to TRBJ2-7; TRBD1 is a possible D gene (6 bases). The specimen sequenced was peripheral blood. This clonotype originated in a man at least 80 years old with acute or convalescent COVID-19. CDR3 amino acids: CASSIGPGTIYEQYF. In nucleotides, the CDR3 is TGTGCCAGTAGTATAGGCCCCGGGACAATATACGAGCAGTACTTC.